These T cell receptor beta chains were read from a single sample in a study of PD-L1 blockade in urothelial cancer. Data came from immunoSEQ multiplex PCR; TCRdb stores just in-frame clones and leaves some out. Of approximately 26,000 clones listed, 75% to 90% were seen once; the top ten hold approximately 33%. This sample comprised PBMCs, obtained around atezolizumab (anti-PD-L1) treatment. The receptors derive from a man aged 60 to 75 with urothelial cancer. Both conserved end residues are part of each CDR3. D genes are given only for firm matches. Part of the rows lack a size; the others show once, few, many or a class for expanded clones.

>TRBJ2-5|TRBD2|NA|TRBV11-2
CASSLFGLAETQYF
TGTGCCAGCAGCTTATTCGGACTAGCAGAGACCCAGTACTTC
>TRBJ1-2|TRBD1|NA|TRBV27
CASSSLGTGNYGYTF
TGTGCCAGCAGTTCACTTGGGACAGGGAACTATGGCTACACCTTC
>TRBJ1-2|TRBD1|NA|TRBV30
CAWSVYRGIGGYTF
TGTGCCTGGAGTGTATACAGGGGGATTGGGGGCTACACCTTC
>TRBJ2-2|TRBD2|NA|TRBV4-2
CASSQEAGGPKAGELFF
TGTGCCAGCAGCCAAGAAGCGGGAGGGCCTAAGGCCGGGGAGCTGTTTTTT
>TRBJ1-5|NA|NA|TRBV2
CASSEAHPGGVFSNQPQHF
TGTGCCAGCAGTGAAGCCCATCCGGGGGGCGTATTCAGCAATCAGCCCCAGCATTTT
>TRBJ2-7|TRBD1|NA|TRBV9
CASSAGGGDEQYF
TGTGCCAGCAGCGCAGGGGGCGGCGACGAGCAGTACTTC
>TRBJ1-1|NA|NA|TRBV7-3
CASSLQAYSRAFF
TGTGCCAGCAGCCTACAGGCCTACTCGCGGGCTTTCTTT
>TRBJ1-4|NA|NA|TRBV6-5
CASSPVRGEKLFF
TGTGCCAGCAGCCCTGTCCGCGGAGAAAAACTGTTTTTT
>TRBJ2-7|TRBD1|medium-sized|TRBV29-1
CSVEGQGWYEQYF
TGCAGCGTTGAGGGACAGGGGTGGTACGAGCAGTACTTC
>TRBJ2-7|TRBD2|NA|TRBV5-3
CARSSRPPWTSGSYEQYF
TGTGCCAGAAGCTCGCGACCCCCCTGGACTAGCGGGAGCTACGAGCAGTACTTC
>TRBJ2-7|TRBD2|NA|TRBV5-4
CASSARLAGEGEQYF
TGTGCCAGCAGCGCAAGACTAGCGGGAGAAGGGGAGCAGTACTTC
>TRBJ1-2|NA|once|TRBV6-5
CASKRGGNNYGYTF
TGTGCCAGCAAACGAGGAGGAAACAACTATGGCTACACCTTC
>TRBJ1-1|NA|NA|TRBV6-1
CASSERGLTEAFF
TGTGCCAGCAGTGAAAGGGGACTAACTGAAGCTTTCTTT
>TRBJ2-2|TRBD2|NA|TRBV7-7
CASRPYSGGAGTGELFF
TGTGCTAGCAGGCCGTATAGCGGGGGGGCCGGCACCGGGGAGCTGTTTTTT
>TRBJ1-1|NA|once|TRBV5-1
CASSLDLSGGTEAFF
TGCGCCAGCAGCTTGGACCTTTCGGGGGGAACTGAAGCTTTCTTT
>TRBJ2-7|TRBD2|NA|TRBV9
CASSVSGTSSYEQYF
TGTGCCAGCAGCGTGTCCGGGACTAGCTCCTACGAGCAGTACTTC
>TRBJ2-7|NA|NA|TRBV7-8
CASSHMTAPSEQYF
TGTGCCAGCAGCCATATGACAGCTCCGAGCGAGCAGTACTTC
>TRBJ1-1|NA|NA|TRBV27
CASSSLLNTEAFF
TGTGCCAGCAGTTCACTTCTGAACACTGAAGCTTTCTTT
>TRBJ1-2|NA|NA|TRBV6-5
CASSPTGTGLAGYTF
TGTGCCAGCAGTCCGACGGGTACAGGGCTGGCGGGCTACACCTTC
>TRBJ2-1|TRBD2|NA|TRBV28
CASSLTSPPSQFF
TGTGCCAGCAGTTTGACTAGCCCGCCCTCTCAGTTCTTC
>TRBJ2-7|NA|NA|TRBV10-2
CASRHTSYEQYF
TGCGCCAGCAGACACACATCCTACGAGCAGTACTTC
>TRBJ1-1|TRBD1|NA|TRBV9
CASSPQNRGSTEAFF
TGTGCCAGCTCACCCCAAAACAGGGGGAGCACTGAAGCTTTCTTT
>TRBJ1-6|TRBD1|NA|TRBV5-4
CASSWGVTGEISSYNSPLHF
TGTGCCAGCAGCTGGGGAGTGACAGGGGAAATTAGCTCCTATAATTCACCCCTCCACTTT
>TRBJ1-6|TRBD1|NA|TRBV5-5
CASSAGTGVPYNSPLHF
TGTGCCAGCAGCGCCGGGACAGGGGTGCCCTATAATTCACCCCTCCACTTT